The clone carrying this T cell receptor beta chain has just a few counts. This sample was taken from a study of blood T cell repertoires in COVID-19. At the level of the study: Whether acute or convalescent, the COVID-19 samples came from the United States, Italy and Spain.

TCRdb's table, derived via immunoSEQ multiplex PCR, lists solely in-frame clones and lacks some. The table has about 220,000 clones, 85% seen once. Per germline, CDR1 SNHLY and CDR2 FYNNEI. The CDR3 totals 15 residues. Trimming took off 5 bases at V and 6 bases at J, with 16 bases between the two ends. This sequence was found in a man aged 50 or older who had recovered from COVID-19. Sequencing was done on a sample of peripheral blood. The rearrangement links TRBV2 to TRBJ2-2, with a tentative D call TRBD2 (5 bases). The CDR3 spells CASSRALGVSGELFF. The CDR3 region has the DNA TGTGCCAGCAGTCGGGCACTAGGAGTCTCCGGGGAGCTGTTTTTT.